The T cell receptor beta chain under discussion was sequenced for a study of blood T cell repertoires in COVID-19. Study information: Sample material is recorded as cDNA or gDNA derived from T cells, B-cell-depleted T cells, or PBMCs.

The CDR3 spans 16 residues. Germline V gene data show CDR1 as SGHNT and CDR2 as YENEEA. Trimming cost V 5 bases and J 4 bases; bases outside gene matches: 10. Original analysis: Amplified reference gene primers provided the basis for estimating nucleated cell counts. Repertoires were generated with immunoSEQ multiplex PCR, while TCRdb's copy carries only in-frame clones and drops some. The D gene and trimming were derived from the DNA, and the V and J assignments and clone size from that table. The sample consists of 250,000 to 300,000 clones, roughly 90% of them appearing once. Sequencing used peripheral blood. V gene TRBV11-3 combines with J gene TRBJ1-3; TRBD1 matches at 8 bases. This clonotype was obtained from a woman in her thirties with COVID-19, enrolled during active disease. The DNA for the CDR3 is TGTGCCAGCAGCCTCGACAGGGGTCCATCCGGAAACACCATATATTTT. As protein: CASSLDRGPSGNTIYF.